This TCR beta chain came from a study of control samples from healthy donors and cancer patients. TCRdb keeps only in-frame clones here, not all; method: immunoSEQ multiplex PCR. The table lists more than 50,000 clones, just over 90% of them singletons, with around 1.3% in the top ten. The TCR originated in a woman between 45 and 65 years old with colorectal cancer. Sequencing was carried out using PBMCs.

This chain's CDR3 is CASSLGIQGALYEQYF. In DNA form, the CDR3 reads TGTGCCAGCAGCTTAGGGATCCAGGGGGCTCTCTACGAGCAGTACTTC. The chain joins TRBV7-2 to TRBJ2-7; TRBD1 matches 8 bases. The CDR3 runs 16 residues. Germline CDR1 SGHTA, CDR2 FQGNSA. The junction had 8 bases not matched to a gene; V was cut back by 1 base and J by 3 bases.